What follows are 13 T cell receptor beta chains derived from one specimen sequenced in a study of blood T cell repertoires in COVID-19. TCRdb's table, derived via immunoSEQ multiplex PCR, lists solely in-frame clones and lacks some. The data show about 160,000 clones, over 60% seen once. Source material: peripheral blood. The source is a man aged 60 to 75 with acute or convalescent COVID-19.

V and J are TRBV29-1 and TRBJ1-1, with a weak D call TRBD1 (5 bases). V was cut by 5 bases and J by 1 base, with 14 bases left in between. The CDR3 length is 14 residues. Germline V gives CDR1 SQVTM, CDR2 ANQGSEA. CDR3 nucleotides: TGCAGCGTTAGGAACCGGGACTCGAACACTGAAGCTTTCTTT. Translating it yields CSVRNRDSNTEAFF.

The chain uses TRBV7-8 and TRBJ2-7; weak D call: TRBD2 (5 bases). Trimming left V 5 bases short and J 6 bases short, with 8 bases between. CDR1 is SGHVS and CDR2 is FQNEAQ in the germline V gene. The CDR3 is 11 amino acids. The DNA for the CDR3 is TGTGCCAGCAGCCCTGCGGGCGAGCAGTACTTC. Its protein product is CASSPAGEQYF.

This sequence joins TRBV6-5 and TRBJ1-3; D ambiguous. V was trimmed by 7 bases and J by 0 bases, leaving 10 bases between them. This CDR3 contains 14 residues. The germline V gene encodes CDR1 MNHEY and CDR2 SVGAGI. CDR3 sequence (DNA): TGTGCCAGCACCAGGTCGTCCTCTGGAAACACCATATATTTT. It translates to CASTRSSSGNTIYF.

V usage is TRBV7-9 and J usage is TRBJ2-7, with D possibly matching TRBD2 (6 bases). Germline V gives CDR1 SEHNR, CDR2 FQNEAQ (reference sequence). This CDR3 is built from 13 residues. V dropped 3 bases and J dropped 6 bases, with 12 bases sitting between them. In nucleotides, the CDR3 is TGTGCCAGCAGCTTCATCGGGACTCCCGAGCAGTACTTC. It translates to CASSFIGTPEQYF.

This clone has just one count. The chain is built from TRBV19 and TRBJ1-1, with TRBD1 as a possible D gene (6 bases). CDR3 length: 16 amino acids. Trimming removed 4 bases at V and 5 bases at J, with 20 bases between. CDR1 LNHDA and CDR2 SQIVND come from the germline V gene (reference sequence). CDR3 sequence: CASSTEQGTSGTEAFF. In nucleotides, the CDR3 is TGTGCCAGTAGTACCGAACAGGGAACCTCGGGGACTGAAGCTTTCTTT.

The gene calls are TRBV29-1 and TRBJ2-5; the match to TRBD1 covers 7 bases. Germline assignment: CDR1 SQVTM and CDR2 ANQGSEA. The length of the CDR3 is 12 residues. Trimming at V came to 8 bases and at J to 5 bases, leaving 8 bases not matched to a gene. The CDR3 DNA sequence: TGCAGCCTCCGGGACAGTGCCGAGACCCAGTACTTC. Encoded protein: CSLRDSAETQYF.

This chain links TRBV11-2 with TRBJ2-5, with 10 bases that match TRBD1. Germline V gives CDR1 SGHAT, CDR2 FQNNGV. V gave up 4 bases and J gave up 2 bases; unmatched junction bases: 4. This CDR3 has 15 amino acids. CDR3 sequence: CASSSGQGIQETQYF. Here the CDR3 DNA reads TGTGCCAGCAGCTCGGGACAGGGGATACAAGAGACCCAGTACTTC. Full variable domain (remainder filled in from reference TRBV11-2 and TRBJ2-5): EAGVAQSPRYKIIEKRQSVAFWCNPISGHATLYWYQQILGQGPKLLIQFQNNGVVDDSQLPKDRFSAERLKGVDSTLKIQPAKLEDSAVYLCASSSGQGIQETQYFGPGTRLLVL.

This CDR3 is CASSYPITTGNTGELFF. The DNA for the CDR3 is TGTGCCAGCAGTTACCCCATCACGACAGGGAACACCGGGGAGCTGTTTTTT. This chain connects TRBV27 to TRBJ2-2, with TRBD1 as a possible D gene (6 bases). V lost 4 bases to trimming and J lost 1 base, with 16 bases between them. CDR1 MNHEY and CDR2 SMNVEV come from the germline V gene (reference sequence). This CDR3 comprises 17 residues.

The chain's CDR3 is CASSQGVVYSEALHF. In DNA, the CDR3 is TGTGCCAGCAGCCAAGGAGTAGTGTATTCGGAGGCCCTCCACTTT. The rearrangement uses TRBV3-1 (or the pseudogene TRBV3-2) and TRBJ1-6; D is undetermined. Deletions cut 1 base from V and 14 bases from J, with 18 bases between. CDR1 LGHDT and CDR2 YNNKEL come from the germline V gene (reference sequence). This CDR3 comprises 15 residues.

The rearrangement joins TRBV10-2 to TRBJ1-1; no definite D call. V lost 4 bases to trimming and J lost 4 bases, with 7 bases between them. Germline CDR1 WSHSY, CDR2 SAAADI. The CDR3 is 12 residues long. The CDR3, as DNA: TGCGCCAGCAGTGCGCGTCTCACTGAAGCTTTCTTT. This sequence encodes CASSARLTEAFF.

The V call is TRBV3-1 (or the pseudogene TRBV3-2), the J call TRBJ1-6, with D perhaps matching TRBD1 (5 bases). The CDR3 is 15 residues long. V gave up 4 bases and J gave up 9 bases, with 16 bases separating them. Germline CDR1 and CDR2: LGHDT and YNNKEL (reference sequence). The CDR3 region is CASSPLGRGGSPLHF. The CDR3 coding sequence is TGTGCCAGCAGCCCCCTCGGGCGGGGCGGTTCACCCCTCCACTTT.

In the case of this clone: The sample carries other DNA sequences with the same CDR3. The chain recombines TRBV27 with TRBJ2-1; D may be TRBD1 (6 bases). CDR3 length: 14 residues. The V gene's germline CDR1 is MNHEY and CDR2 SMNVEV (reference sequence). Trimming pared 5 bases from V and 2 bases from J, leaving 10 bases between. Here the CDR3 reads CASSPGTPYNEQFF. Written as DNA, the CDR3 is TGTGCCAGCAGTCCCGGGACACCCTACAATGAGCAGTTCTTC.

This sequence joins TRBV28 and TRBJ1-2, with D tentatively TRBD1 (6 bases). The CDR3 totals 15 residues. The germline gives CDR1 MDHEN, CDR2 SYDVKM. Trimming removed 6 bases at V and 3 bases at J, with 17 bases between. CDR3: CASRRISGVDYGYTF. CDR3 nucleotide sequence: TGTGCCAGCAGACGCATCTCAGGGGTTGACTATGGCTACACCTTC.